These 29 T cell receptor beta chains were sequenced from one sample in a study of shared clonotypes between healthy human individuals. Positive CCR7 selection of CD45RO-negative cells yielded the naive CD8 cells, and terminally differentiated effector memory CD45RA+ cells were excluded. The repertoire was sequenced with immunoSEQ multiplex PCR; TCRdb's copy has only in-frame clones and lacks some. The repertoire holds around 1.9 million clones, with more than 85% as singletons. Sequenced sample: naive CD8+ T cells from PBMCs. Receptors originate from a man aged 18 to 29 in good health. Some clones in this sample may be carry-over from other donors' samples.

This sequence joins TRBV7-9 and TRBJ2-7; 9 bases are shared with TRBD1. This CDR3 is built from 15 residues. The ends lost 5 bases at V and 6 bases at J; junction bases unmatched: 11. Germline CDR1 reads SEHNR; CDR2 reads FQNEAQ (reference sequence). CDR3 coding DNA: TGTGCCAGCAGCACGGGACAGGGAATTTATGGCGAGCAGTACTTC. Its translation is CASSTGQGIYGEQYF.

J is TRBJ2-7 and V is TRBV12-5; weak D call: TRBD2 (5 bases). Between the trimmed V and J ends, which lost 7 bases and 1 base, there was a span of 26 bases. The CDR3 covers 18 residues. Germline V gene lookup returns CDR1 LGHNT and CDR2 FRNRAP. CDR3 region: CASVPHPTLAGGSYEQYF. DNA of the CDR3: TGTGCTAGTGTCCCCCACCCCACCCTGGCAGGAGGTTCCTACGAGCAGTACTTC.

CDR3 region: CASSEPTLGVGYTF. In nucleotides, the CDR3 is TGTGCCAGCAGTGAACCCACCTTGGGCGTTGGCTACACCTTC. The V call is TRBV6-1, the J call TRBJ1-2; no clear D. Germline lookup yields CDR1 MNHNS and CDR2 SASEGT. The length of the CDR3 is 14 residues. The V end was cut by 2 bases, the J end by 7 bases, with 14 bases between.

The CDR3 region is CASSLVGQGGSYEQYF. The CDR3 bases are TGTGCCAGCAGTTTAGTGGGACAGGGAGGATCCTACGAGCAGTACTTC. The chain joins TRBV27 to TRBJ2-7, with 9 bases that match TRBD1. CDR3 length: 16 residues. V shed 2 bases, J shed 1 base, and the junction held 6 bases outside the gene matches. CDR1 MNHEY and CDR2 SMNVEV come from the germline V gene (reference sequence).

The chain employs TRBV7-6 and TRBJ2-2; D unclear. CDR1 is SGHVS, CDR2 FNYEAQ, per germline. Deletions cut 1 base from V and 10 bases from J, with 10 bases between. CDR3 length: 13 residues. CDR3 in DNA: TGTGCCAGCAGCTTAGAATTTGCCCCGGAGCTGTTTTTT. It encodes CASSLEFAPELFF.

CDR3: CAISESGRVNTEAFF. In DNA form, the CDR3 reads TGTGCCATCAGTGAGTCGGGAAGAGTGAACACTGAAGCTTTCTTT. This chain links TRBV10-3 with TRBJ1-1; D is unresolved. V shed 0 bases and J shed 0 bases, with 8 bases lying between them. Per the germline V gene, CDR1 is ENHRY and CDR2 is SYGVKD. The CDR3 extends over 15 amino acids.

The chain carries TRBV29-1 and TRBJ2-1; D perhaps matches TRBD2 (6 bases). Germline V gives CDR1 SQVTM, CDR2 ANQGSEA. Trimming pared 5 bases from V and 13 bases from J, leaving 27 bases between. The CDR3 spans 15 residues. The CDR3 DNA reads as TGCAGCGTTTGGGGCTCGGGACTCGCCGATTCCCGTCAGTTCTTC. Translation: CSVWGSGLADSRQFF.

The chain couples TRBV21-1 to TRBJ2-7; the table's D call TRBD1 went unverified against the DNA. TRBV21-1 represents a pseudogene. The CDR3 is made up of 14 amino acids. CDR3 sequence: CASRGQGETYEQYF. The CDR3 region has the DNA TGTGCCAGCAGGGGACAGGGGGAAACCTACGAGCAGTACTTC.

With regard to this clone: Within the sample, other DNA sequences also encode this same CDR3. This chain links TRBV29-1 with TRBJ2-7; possibly TRBD2 for D (6 bases). The CDR3 is 13 amino acids. V was cut by 7 bases and J by 0 bases, with 13 bases left in between. CDR1 and CDR2 from the germline V gene are SQVTM and ANQGSEA. DNA for the CDR3: TGCAGCGGGCGGGACGGAGCCTCCTACGAGCAGTACTTC. Its translation is CSGRDGASYEQYF.

J is TRBJ2-1 and V is TRBV29-1, with 10 bases aligning to TRBD1. This CDR3 spans 16 amino acids. Trimming took 4 bases from V and 1 from J; bases not matched to a gene: 7. The germline gives CDR1 SQVTM, CDR2 ANQGSEA. CDR3 residues: CSVAGTGDSSYNEQFF. The CDR3 nucleotides are TGCAGCGTTGCCGGGACAGGGGACTCTTCCTACAATGAGCAGTTCTTC.

The gene calls are TRBV10-3 and TRBJ2-7, with D possibly being TRBD1 (6 bases). Trimming removed 5 bases from V and 3 bases from J, with 23 bases in between. The CDR3 is 17 residues long. In germline, CDR1 is ENHRY, CDR2 SYGVKD. CDR3 DNA sequence: TGTGCCATCAGTAGCAAACAGCCGGGACACCTAATCTACGAGCAGTACTTC. The encoded protein is CAISSKQPGHLIYEQYF.

The chain joins TRBV9 to TRBJ1-1; D ambiguous. This CDR3 contains 14 residues. V lost 4 bases to trimming and J lost 1 base, with 11 bases between them. The germline V gene encodes CDR1 SGDLS and CDR2 YYNGEE. CDR3: CASSSHDGNTEAFF. CDR3 bases: TGTGCCAGCAGCTCCCATGACGGGAACACTGAAGCTTTCTTT. Filled out from reference TRBV9 and TRBJ1-1, the complete variable domain reads DSGVTQTPKHLITATGQRVTLRCSPRSGDLSVYWYQQSLDQGLQFLIQYYNGEERAKGNILERFSAQQFPDLHSELNLSSLELGDSALYFCASSSHDGNTEAFFGQGTRLTVV.

In this sample, this clone turned up once. The chain combines TRBV16 with TRBJ1-5; tentative D call: TRBD1 (5 bases). V dropped 4 bases and J dropped 0 bases, with 10 bases sitting between them. There are 15 residues in the CDR3. Germline lookup yields CDR1 KGHSY and CDR2 FQNENV. Written as DNA, the CDR3 is TGTGCCAGCAGCCGGGGCAGGAATAGCAATCAGCCCCAGCATTTT. This translates into CASSRGRNSNQPQHF.

For this clone: The same CDR3 can be traced to other DNA sequences in this sample. This rearrangement joins TRBV9 to TRBJ2-2, with D tentatively TRBD1 (6 bases). CDR1 is SGDLS and CDR2 is YYNGEE in the germline V gene. The V end lost 3 bases, the J end lost 0 bases, and 9 bases lay between the germline ends. The CDR3 length is 15 residues. The CDR3 reads CASSAGTTNTGELFF. The CDR3 coding sequence is TGTGCCAGCAGCGCCGGGACAACGAACACCGGGGAGCTGTTTTTT.

J is TRBJ1-2 and V is TRBV12-5; D may be TRBD1 (6 bases). Trimming shortened V by 2 bases and J by 8 bases, and 18 bases separated the two germline ends. This CDR3 region has 15 residues. CDR1 is LGHNT and CDR2 is FRNRAP in the germline V gene. CDR3 region: CASGLWSEGERGYTF. The CDR3 nucleotides are TGTGCTAGTGGTTTGTGGTCGGAGGGGGAAAGGGGCTACACCTTC.

The chain carries TRBV5-6 and TRBJ2-3, with 7 bases matching TRBD2. V was pared by 1 base and J by 4 bases, with 18 bases of the junction left unmatched. From germline, CDR1 is SGHDT and CDR2 YYEEEE. The CDR3 runs to 19 residues. CDR3 loop: CASSLNRIRRERGADTQYF. In DNA, the CDR3 is TGTGCCAGCAGCTTGAATAGAATAAGGCGGGAGAGGGGCGCAGATACGCAGTATTTT.

The chain uses TRBV6-5 and TRBJ2-7; a weak D match, TRBD1 (5 bases). CDR3 length equals 14 residues. In germline, CDR1 is MNHEY, CDR2 SVGAGI. The V gene lost 6 bases and the J gene lost 0 bases, with 12 bases spanning the gap. CDR3 loop: CASRKGVSSYEQYF. CDR3 in DNA: TGTGCCAGCAGGAAAGGGGTGAGCTCCTACGAGCAGTACTTC.

The chain uses TRBV7-9 and TRBJ1-1; 7 bases match TRBD1. The ends lost 5 bases at V and 4 bases at J; junction bases unmatched: 13. CDR1 is SEHNR and CDR2 is FQNEAQ in the germline V gene (reference sequence). The CDR3 spans 16 residues. The CDR3 here is CASSPNVRQGRTEAFF. The CDR3 DNA is TGTGCCAGCAGCCCGAATGTGAGACAGGGTCGCACTGAAGCTTTCTTT. The full variable domain, rest sourced from reference TRBV7-9 and TRBJ1-1, is DTGVSQNPRHKITKRGQNVTFRCDPISEHNRLYWYRQTLGQGPEFLTYFQNEAQLEKSRLLSDRFSAERPKGSFSTLEIQRTEQGDSAMYLCASSPNVRQGRTEAFFGQGTRLTVV.

CDR3 in DNA: TGTGCCAGCAGCTATCTAGCGGGAGTTTCTTACGAGCAGTACTTC. Encoded protein: CASSYLAGVSYEQYF. This rearrangement joins TRBV11-2 to TRBJ2-7; the match to TRBD2 covers 10 bases. The CDR3 is 15 amino acids. J gave up 4 bases and V 4 bases, and 7 bases lay outside the gene matches. CDR1 and CDR2 (germline): SGHAT, FQNNGV.

CDR3 coding DNA: TGTGCCAGCAGCCAAGTAACGGCGGACTCTGGAAACACCATATATTTT. Its protein product is CASSQVTADSGNTIYF. The chain uses TRBV4-2 and TRBJ1-3; D is unresolved. Per germline, CDR1 LGHNA and CDR2 YNFKEQ. This CDR3 region has 16 residues. V lost 1 base, J lost 0 bases, and 10 bases lay in between.

J is TRBJ2-7 and V is TRBV18; TRBD2 matches at 10 bases. The CDR3 has 17 residues. With 4 bases clipped from V and 1 base from J, the junction kept 10 bases outside the gene matches. Germline loops: CDR1 KGHSH, CDR2 LQKENI. The CDR3 DNA reads TGTGCCAGCTCACTAGTGGCTAGCGGGGGCAGATCCTACGAGCAGTACTTC. It translates to CASSLVASGGRSYEQYF.

J is TRBJ2-1 and V is TRBV28; no definite D call. The CDR3 covers 12 residues. Trimming took 2 bases from V and 9 from J, leaving 8 bases between them. CDR1 and CDR2 from the germline V gene are MDHEN and SYDVKM. The CDR3: CASSLRAFEQFF. CDR3 nucleotide sequence: TGTGCCAGCAGTTTAAGAGCATTTGAGCAGTTCTTC.

This clone occurred a few times. The rearrangement joins TRBV29-1 to TRBJ1-2; unclear D gene. This CDR3 comprises 13 residues. V lost 1 base, J lost 6 bases, and 12 bases lay in between. Germline CDR1 reads SQVTM; CDR2 reads ANQGSEA. CDR3 in amino acids: CSVEGFERHGYTF. In nucleotides, the CDR3 is TGCAGCGTTGAAGGTTTCGAACGGCATGGCTACACCTTC.

V is TRBV11-2 and J is TRBJ2-1; D perhaps matches TRBD1 (6 bases). Trimming stripped 5 bases from V and 1 base from J, with 18 bases between. The CDR3 length is 17 residues. Per the germline V gene, CDR1 is SGHAT and CDR2 is FQNNGV. The CDR3 reads CASSHGTGWGSYNEQFF. CDR3 DNA sequence: TGTGCCAGCAGCCACGGTACAGGGTGGGGATCCTACAATGAGCAGTTCTTC.

In its sample, this clone was seen once. This sequence joins TRBV7-9 and TRBJ2-7; a possible D gene is TRBD2 (5 bases). V lost 5 bases to trimming and J lost 3 bases, with 23 bases between them. The CDR3 extends over 17 amino acids. The germline gives CDR1 SEHNR, CDR2 FQNEAQ (reference sequence). Written as DNA, the CDR3 is TGTGCCAGCAGCCGCATAGGATCGGGATCATCTTTCTACGAGCAGTACTTC. Amino acid sequence: CASSRIGSGSSFYEQYF.

The rearrangement uses TRBV30 and TRBJ1-4; tentative D call: TRBD1 (5 bases). Per the germline V gene, CDR1 is GTSNPN and CDR2 is SVGIG (reference sequence). This CDR3 comprises 16 residues. Trimming left V 1 base short and J 6 bases short, with 18 bases between. The CDR3 loop is CAWSAGTQGPHEKLFF. The CDR3 DNA is TGTGCCTGGAGTGCAGGGACCCAGGGCCCCCATGAAAAACTGTTTTTT. Full variable domain (remainder filled in from reference TRBV30 and TRBJ1-4): SQTIHQWPATLVQPVGSPLSLECTVEGTSNPNLYWYRQAAGRGLQLLFYSVGIGQISSEVPQNLSASRPQDRQFILSSKKLLLSDSGFYLCAWSAGTQGPHEKLFFGSGTQLSVL.

The chain has TRBV5-6 and TRBJ2-5; perhaps D is TRBD1 or TRBD2 (5 bases each). Trimming stripped 1 base from V and 12 bases from J, with 16 bases between. Germline CDR1 is SGHDT and CDR2 is YYEEEE. The CDR3 is 13 residues long. This chain's CDR3 is CASSLTRDRPEYF. As DNA, the CDR3 is TGTGCCAGCAGCTTGACGAGGGACCGCCCGGAGTACTTC.

This clone was recorded a few times. The chain is built from TRBV15 and TRBJ2-7; 10 nucleotides line up with TRBD1. Germline loops: CDR1 LNHNV, CDR2 YYDKDF (reference sequence). This CDR3 contains 14 residues. V lost 3 bases and J lost 2; bases outside the gene matches: 1. CDR3 amino acids: CATSRGTGAYEQYF. The CDR3 DNA reads TGTGCCACCAGCAGGGGGACAGGGGCCTACGAGCAGTACTTC. Full variable domain (outside the CDR3, taken from reference TRBV15 and TRBJ2-7): DAMVIQNPRYQVTQFGKPVTLSCSQTLNHNVMYWYQQKSSQAPKLLFHYYDKDFNNEADTPDNFQSRRPNTSFCFLDIRSPGLGDTAMYLCATSRGTGAYEQYFGPGTRLTVT.

This chain joins TRBV6-5 and TRBJ2-3, with D possibly TRBD1 on 6 matching bases. V was clipped by 6 bases and J by 0 bases, with 10 bases between them. Per the germline V gene, CDR1 is MNHEY and CDR2 is SVGAGI. The CDR3 is 14 residues long. This CDR3 reads CASRPTGSTDTQYF. CDR3 nucleotides: TGTGCCAGCAGACCGACAGGTAGCACAGATACGCAGTATTTT.